The rows below give T cell receptor beta chains drawn from one sample of a study of OX40 agonist ivuxolimab in advanced cancers. Clones were sequenced by immunoSEQ multiplex PCR, and TCRdb holds only the in-frame ones, with some missing. The sample holds more than 65,000 clones; roughly 81% are singletons and the top ten take 15% to 20%. Source: CD4+ or CD8+ T cells sorted from blood, taken in a trial of the OX40 agonist ivuxolimab. These receptors were collected from an adult with an advanced solid tumor such as melanoma, head and neck, liver or kidney cancer. CDR3s include the opening cysteine and the closing phenylalanine or tryptophan. D genes are given only for firm matches. A row's size may be missing; if present it is once, few, many or a size class.

TRBJ2-1 | TRBV29-1 | TRBD2 | - | CSVAGTSGRRKAYNEQFF | TGCAGCGTCGCAGGAACTAGCGGGAGGCGGAAGGCCTACAATGAGCAGTTCTTC
TRBJ2-4 | TRBV7-2 | TRBD2 | - | CASSLFPSGPIQYF | TGTGCCAGCAGCTTATTCCCTAGCGGACCCATTCAGTACTTC
TRBJ2-3 | TRBV28 | TRBD2 | - | CASSRTSRTDTQYF | TGTGCCAGCAGCCGGACTAGCCGGACAGATACGCAGTATTTT
TRBJ2-3 | TRBV9 | TRBD2 | - | CASSDPSGLSTDTQYF | TGTGCCAGCAGCGACCCTAGCGGGCTGAGCACAGATACGCAGTATTTT
TRBJ1-2 | TRBV19 | TRBD1 | - | CASSPQGNNYGYTF | TGTGCCAGTAGTCCACAGGGGAATAACTATGGCTACACCTTC
TRBJ2-7 | TRBV2 | - | - | CASSPTGVKSEQYF | TGTGCCAGCAGTCCTACCGGGGTAAAGAGCGAGCAGTACTTC
TRBJ2-7 | TRBV6-5 | TRBD2 | - | CASSPGLAETYEQYF | TGTGCCAGCAGCCCCGGACTAGCCGAAACCTACGAGCAGTACTTC
TRBJ1-5 | TRBV28 | TRBD1 | few | CASSPRQGGNQPQHF | TGTGCCAGCAGCCCCCGACAGGGAGGCAATCAGCCCCAGCATTTT
TRBJ2-5 | TRBV4-1 | - | - | CASSQDRGRAGETQYF | TGCGCCAGCAGCCAAGACCGCGGCAGGGCGGGGGAGACCCAGTACTTC
TRBJ2-7 | TRBV2 | - | - | CASSGQVLGEQYF | TGTGCCAGCAGTGGACAGGTTCTTGGGGAGCAGTACTTC
TRBJ2-5 | TRBV15 | - | - | CATSRGVPRSQETQYF | TGTGCCACCAGCAGAGGTGTACCCAGGAGCCAAGAGACCCAGTACTTC
TRBJ2-7 | TRBV28 | - | - | CASSYGGLYSYEQYF | TGTGCCAGCAGTTACGGAGGGCTTTACTCCTACGAGCAGTACTTC
TRBJ2-7 | TRBV4-1 | - | - | CASSQLDHNSYEQYF | TGCGCCAGCAGCCAATTAGACCACAACTCCTACGAGCAGTACTTC
TRBJ2-2 | TRBV19 | TRBD2 | - | CASSRLAGVPGELFF | TGTGCCAGTAGTCGGCTAGCGGGAGTCCCCGGGGAGCTGTTTTTT
TRBJ1-1 | TRBV7-9 | - | - | CASSLDARNTEAFF | TGTGCCAGCAGCTTGGACGCACGGAACACTGAAGCTTTCTTT
TRBJ1-4 | TRBV5-1 | - | - | CASSLSSAGPLNEKLFF | TGCGCCAGCAGCTTGTCGTCAGCGGGGCCCCTTAATGAAAAACTGTTTTTT
TRBJ2-3 | TRBV14 | - | - | CASSQELGSRKDTQYF | TGTGCCAGCAGCCAAGAATTAGGGTCGCGAAAAGATACGCAGTATTTT